This T cell receptor (beta chain) was documented in a study of blood T cell repertoires in COVID-19. Overall study context: Samples representing acute and convalescent COVID-19 were sourced from the United States, Italy and Spain. Sources were T cells, B-cell-depleted T cells, or PBMCs; the material itself was cDNA or gDNA.

Losses at the gene ends were 8 bases for V and 1 base for J; bases not matched to a gene: 5. Looked up from germline, CDR1 is MNHEY and CDR2 is SMNVEV (reference sequence). CDR3 length: 14 amino acids. As handled by the study authors: Estimation of nucleated cell counts relied on the amplification of reference gene primers. The table came from immunoSEQ multiplex PCR; TCRdb's copy has only in-frame clones and leaves some out. That table supplies the V and J calls and clone size; D and trimming were determined from the DNA. The sample consists of under 35,000 clones, over 75% of them appearing once. The sequence was collected from a human donor in a cohort sampled during active COVID-19. The chain combines TRBV27 with TRBJ2-3, with 8 bases aligning to TRBD1. The source material was peripheral blood. The DNA for the CDR3 is TGTGCCAGCGGGGACAGGAGCGGCACAGATACGCAGTATTTT. Its translation: CASGDRSGTDTQYF.